The rows below give T cell receptor beta chains drawn from one sample of a study of T cell responses to AZD1222 COVID-19 vaccine. Libraries were prepared by immunoSEQ multiplex PCR; TCRdb keeps only in-frame clonotypes and omits some of them. The repertoire holds some 120,000 clones, with 88% as singletons. Sequenced material: peripheral blood, taken on day 0 of MenACWY control vaccination. The receptor source for this set is an adult in good health. Each CDR3 is given with its conserved first and last residue. A D gene is named only where the DNA matches it firmly. A row's size may be missing; if present it is once, few, many or a size class.

v_gene,abundance,d_gene,j_gene,CDR3nt,CDR3aa
TRBV5-6,-,TRBD1,TRBJ1-4,TGTGCCAGCAGCTTCCGGGACAGGGATGAAAAACTGTTTTTT,CASSFRDRDEKLFF
TRBV4-1,once,-,TRBJ1-2,TGCGCCAGCAGCCAAGATAGGGATCGCGGCTACACCTTC,CASSQDRDRGYTF
TRBV5-6,-,-,TRBJ1-5,TGTGCCAGCAGCTTGGGCCGTCGCAATCAGCCCCAGCATTTT,CASSLGRRNQPQHF
TRBV11-2,-,-,TRBJ2-7,TGTGCCAGCAGCTTTGTCGGAAACTACGAGCAGTACTTC,CASSFVGNYEQYF
TRBV7-9,-,-,TRBJ2-7,TGTGCCAGCAGCTTAGTAGCCTTTGCTCTGCACGAGCAGTACTTC,CASSLVAFALHEQYF
TRBV5-1,-,-,TRBJ2-1,TGCGCCAGCAGGGAAAAGACAGGAGAGCAGTTCTTC,CASREKTGEQFF
TRBV27,-,-,TRBJ1-2,TGTGCCAGCAGTTTCAACTATGGCTACACCTTC,CASSFNYGYTF
TRBV2,-,-,TRBJ1-6,TGTGCCAGCAGTGTCAAACAGGGCAATTCACCCCTCCACTTT,CASSVKQGNSPLHF
TRBV7-9,-,-,TRBJ2-7,TGTGCCAGCAGCTTAGTTTGGGTGGGCGAGCAGTACTTC,CASSLVWVGEQYF
TRBV14,once,-,TRBJ2-5,TGTGCCAGCAGCCCCCGGACAGTCCAAGAGACCCAGTACTTC,CASSPRTVQETQYF
TRBV28,-,TRBD2,TRBJ2-1,TGTGCCAGCGGACGCAGCGGGAACTACAATGAGCAGTTCTTC,CASGRSGNYNEQFF
TRBV11-1,-,TRBD2,TRBJ2-2,TGTGCCAGCAGCTACACCGGGACTAGGACGGGCGGGGAGCTGTTTTTT,CASSYTGTRTGGELFF
TRBV9,-,-,TRBJ2-2,TGTGCCAGCAGCGTAGGCGGTTTAAACACCGGGGAGCTGTTTTTT,CASSVGGLNTGELFF
TRBV12-5,-,-,TRBJ1-6,TGTGCTGGAACTTACACGGATTCACCCCTCCACTTT,CAGTYTDSPLHF